The sequence of this T cell receptor beta chain was determined in a study of OX40 agonist ivuxolimab in advanced cancers. Looking at the study overall: Ivuxolimab, which is an agonistic anti-OX40 (CD134) antibody, was administered to the patients.

Only in-frame clones appear in the TCRdb table, and some are missing; sequencing was by immunoSEQ multiplex PCR. The top ten hold 15% of the sample, which has tens of thousands of clones, around 86% seen once. Per germline, CDR1 MNHEY and CDR2 SMNVEV (reference sequence). Trimming took 5 bases from V and 1 from J, leaving 17 bases between them. The CDR3 contains 16 residues. Drawing of blood for sampling happened at baseline, at cycle 4 day 1, and at cycle 7 day 1. Study-level results: Partly responding patients at 0.1-3.0 mg/kg showed some of the smallest clonal expansion. The average count of expanded clones was higher among CD8+ T cells than among CD4+.

In regard to this clone: Its matching antigen is unknown.

The chain employs TRBV27 and TRBJ1-1; D gene uncertain. The TCR originated in an adult with an advanced solid tumor such as melanoma, head and neck, liver or kidney cancer. The material sequenced was CD4+ or CD8+ T cells sorted from blood, taken in a trial of the OX40 agonist ivuxolimab. The CDR3 loop reads CASSTLVGQPNTEAFF. In nucleotides, the CDR3 is TGTGCCAGCAGTACTCTAGTCGGTCAACCGAACACTGAAGCTTTCTTT.